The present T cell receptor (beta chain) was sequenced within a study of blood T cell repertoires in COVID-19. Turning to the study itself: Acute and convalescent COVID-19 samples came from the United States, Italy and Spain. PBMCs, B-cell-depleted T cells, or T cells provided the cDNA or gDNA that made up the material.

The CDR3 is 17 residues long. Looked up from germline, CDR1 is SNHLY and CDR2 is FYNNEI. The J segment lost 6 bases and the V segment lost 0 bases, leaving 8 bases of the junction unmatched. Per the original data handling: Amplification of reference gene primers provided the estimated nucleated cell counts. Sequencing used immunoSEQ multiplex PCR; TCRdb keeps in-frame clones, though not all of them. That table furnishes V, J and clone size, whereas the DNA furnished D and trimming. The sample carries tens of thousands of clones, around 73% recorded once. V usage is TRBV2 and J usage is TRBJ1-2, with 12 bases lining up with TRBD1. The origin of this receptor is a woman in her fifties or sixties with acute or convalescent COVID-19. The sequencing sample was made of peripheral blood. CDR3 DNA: TGTGCCAGCAGTGAAGCGGGACAGGGGGCCCTTTTGGATGGCTACACCTTC. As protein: CASSEAGQGALLDGYTF.